This T cell receptor (beta chain) is from a study of long-term antiretroviral therapy in people with HIV. Study-level points and caveats: Regardless of time point, clones expanded before ART dominated the repertoire. Controls had broader CDR3 length ranges than HIV repertoires did.

Worth noting for this clone: Its matching antigen is unknown. Other DNA sequences in this specimen translate into the identical CDR3.

People in the study who had HIV all got their treatment in the United States. Amounts of roughly 0.9-10 million cryopreserved PBMC were held in the samples before DNA extraction. Sequencing relied on immunoSEQ assay v3.0, run at survey level. Generated by immunoSEQ multiplex PCR, the TCRdb table keeps only in-frame clones and is missing some. The sample includes tens of thousands of clones, about 95% seen only once; the top ten take 6.5% to 10%. Germline V gene sequence: CDR1 SQVTM, CDR2 ANQGSEA. The CDR3 spans 14 residues. V shed 3 bases, J shed 2 bases, and the junction held 2 bases outside the gene matches.

This sequence originates from a man younger than 45 with HIV. The chain uses TRBV29-1 and TRBJ2-3, with 10 bases matching TRBD1. Source: unsorted PBMCs, taken 6 to 6.5 years after starting antiretroviral therapy. CDR3 coding DNA: TGCAGCGTTGAGGGACAGGGGTACACAGATACGCAGTATTTT. It translates to CSVEGQGYTDTQYF.